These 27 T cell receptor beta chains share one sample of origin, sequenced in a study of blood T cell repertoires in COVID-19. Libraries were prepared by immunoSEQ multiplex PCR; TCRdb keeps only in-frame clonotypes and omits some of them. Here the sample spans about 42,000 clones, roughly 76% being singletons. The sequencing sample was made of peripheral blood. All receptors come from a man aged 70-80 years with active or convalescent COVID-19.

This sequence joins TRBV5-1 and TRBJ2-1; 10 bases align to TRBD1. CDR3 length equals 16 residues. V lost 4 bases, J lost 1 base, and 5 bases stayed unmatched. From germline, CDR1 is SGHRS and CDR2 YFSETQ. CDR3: CASSSGTGASYNEQFF. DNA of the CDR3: TGCGCCAGCAGCAGCGGGACAGGGGCTTCCTACAATGAGCAGTTCTTC.

CDR3 sequence (DNA): TGTGCCTGGGGACCTTCAGGGGGCGGGAATTCACCCCTCCACTTT. It specifies CAWGPSGGGNSPLHF. The chain uses TRBV30 and TRBJ1-6; the match to TRBD1 covers 8 bases. The germline V gene encodes CDR1 GTSNPN and CDR2 SVGIG (reference sequence). The CDR3 extends over 15 amino acids. V trimming: 5 bases; J trimming: 7 bases; junction bases outside the gene matches: 10.

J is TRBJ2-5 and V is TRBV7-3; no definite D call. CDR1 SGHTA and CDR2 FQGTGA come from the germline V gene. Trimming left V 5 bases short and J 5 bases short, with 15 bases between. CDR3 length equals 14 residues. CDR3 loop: CASSPTRSAETQYF. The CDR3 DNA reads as TGTGCCAGCAGCCCCACGCGGTCGGCGGAGACCCAGTACTTC.

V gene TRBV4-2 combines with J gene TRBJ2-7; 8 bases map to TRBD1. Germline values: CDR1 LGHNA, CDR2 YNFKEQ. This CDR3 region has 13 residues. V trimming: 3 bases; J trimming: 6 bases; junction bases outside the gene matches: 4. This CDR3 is CASSQEGTGEQYF. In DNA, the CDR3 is TGTGCCAGCAGCCAGGAAGGGACAGGCGAGCAGTACTTC.

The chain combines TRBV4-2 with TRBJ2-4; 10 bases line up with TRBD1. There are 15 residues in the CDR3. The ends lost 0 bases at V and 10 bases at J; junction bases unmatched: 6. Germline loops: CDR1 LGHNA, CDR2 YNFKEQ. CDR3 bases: TGTGCCAGCAGCCAAGATCTGGGACAGGGGACTATTCAGTACTTC. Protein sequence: CASSQDLGQGTIQYF.

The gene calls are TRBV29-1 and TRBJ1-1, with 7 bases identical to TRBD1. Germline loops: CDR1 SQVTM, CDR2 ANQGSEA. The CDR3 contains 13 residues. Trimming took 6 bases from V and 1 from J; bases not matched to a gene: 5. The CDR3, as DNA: TGCAGCGTCTCGACAGGGACGAACACTGAAGCTTTCTTT. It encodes CSVSTGTNTEAFF.

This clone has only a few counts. The DNA for the CDR3 is TGTGCCAGCCAGGGCAATGGACAGGGGGACACCGGGGAGCTGTTTTTT. Protein sequence: CASQGNGQGDTGELFF. The rearrangement uses TRBV19 and TRBJ2-2; 10 bases line up with TRBD1. Germline V gene data show CDR1 as LNHDA and CDR2 as SQIVND (reference sequence). The CDR3 length is 16 residues. Trimming at V came to 9 bases and at J to 3 bases, leaving 10 bases not matched to a gene.

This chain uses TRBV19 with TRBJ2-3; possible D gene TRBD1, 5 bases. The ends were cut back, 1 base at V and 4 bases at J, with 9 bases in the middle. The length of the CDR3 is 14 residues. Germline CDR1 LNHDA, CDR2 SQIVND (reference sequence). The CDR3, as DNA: TGTGCCAGTAGTATAGCGGTAGGGGCAGATACGCAGTATTTT. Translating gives CASSIAVGADTQYF.

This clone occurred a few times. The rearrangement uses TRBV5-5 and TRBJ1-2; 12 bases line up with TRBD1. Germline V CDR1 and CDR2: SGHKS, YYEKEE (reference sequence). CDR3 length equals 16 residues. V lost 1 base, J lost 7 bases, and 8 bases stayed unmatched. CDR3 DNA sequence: TGTGCCAGCAGCTTGTCCTTGGGACAGGGGGCGCTTGGCTACACCTTC. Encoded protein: CASSLSLGQGALGYTF.

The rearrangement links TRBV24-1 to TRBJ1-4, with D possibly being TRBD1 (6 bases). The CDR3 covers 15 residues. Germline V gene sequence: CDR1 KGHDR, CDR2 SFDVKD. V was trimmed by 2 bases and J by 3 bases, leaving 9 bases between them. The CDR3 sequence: CATSDSTGSNEKLFF. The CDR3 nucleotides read TGTGCCACCAGTGATTCGACAGGTTCTAATGAAAAACTGTTTTTT.

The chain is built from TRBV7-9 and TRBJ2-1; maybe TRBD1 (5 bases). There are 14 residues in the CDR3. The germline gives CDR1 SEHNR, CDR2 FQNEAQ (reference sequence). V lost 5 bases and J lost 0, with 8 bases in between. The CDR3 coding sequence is TGTGCCAGCAGCCAGGGATACTCCTACAATGAGCAGTTCTTC. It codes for CASSQGYSYNEQFF.

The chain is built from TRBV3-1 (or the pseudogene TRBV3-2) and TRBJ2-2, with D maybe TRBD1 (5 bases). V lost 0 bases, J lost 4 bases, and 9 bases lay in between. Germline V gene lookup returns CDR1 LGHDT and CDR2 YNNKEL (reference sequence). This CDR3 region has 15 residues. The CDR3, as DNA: TGTGCCAGCAGCCAAGATTCCCAGGGCACCGGGGAGCTGTTTTTT. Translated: CASSQDSQGTGELFF.

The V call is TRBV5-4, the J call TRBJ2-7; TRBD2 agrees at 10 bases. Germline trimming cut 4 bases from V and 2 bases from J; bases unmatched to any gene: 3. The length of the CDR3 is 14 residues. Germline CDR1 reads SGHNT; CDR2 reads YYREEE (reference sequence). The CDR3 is CASSQRGGTYEQYF. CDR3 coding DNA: TGTGCCAGCAGCCAGCGGGGGGGTACCTACGAGCAGTACTTC.

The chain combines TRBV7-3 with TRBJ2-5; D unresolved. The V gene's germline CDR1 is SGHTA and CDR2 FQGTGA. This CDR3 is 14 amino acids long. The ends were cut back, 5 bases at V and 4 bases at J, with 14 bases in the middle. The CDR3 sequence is CASSTSALAETQYF. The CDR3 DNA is TGTGCCAGCAGCACATCTGCCCTGGCAGAGACCCAGTACTTC.

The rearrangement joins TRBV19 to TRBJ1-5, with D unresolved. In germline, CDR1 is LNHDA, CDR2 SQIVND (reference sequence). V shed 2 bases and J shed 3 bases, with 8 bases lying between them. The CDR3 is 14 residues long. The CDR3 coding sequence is TGTGCCAGTAGTATAAATGACAACAATCAGCCCCAGCATTTT. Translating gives CASSINDNNQPQHF.

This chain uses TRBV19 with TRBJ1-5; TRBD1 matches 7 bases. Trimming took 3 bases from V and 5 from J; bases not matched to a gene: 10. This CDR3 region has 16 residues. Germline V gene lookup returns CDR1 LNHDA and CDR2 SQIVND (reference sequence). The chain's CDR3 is CASSILTGMEDQPQHF. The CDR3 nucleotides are TGTGCCAGTAGTATCTTGACAGGGATGGAAGATCAGCCCCAGCATTTT. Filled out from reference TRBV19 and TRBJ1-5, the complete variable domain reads DGGITQSPKYLFRKEGQNVTLSCEQNLNHDAMYWYRQDPGQGLRLIYYSQIVNDFQKGDIAEGYSVSREKKESFPLTVTSAQKNPTAFYLCASSILTGMEDQPQHFGDGTRLSIL.

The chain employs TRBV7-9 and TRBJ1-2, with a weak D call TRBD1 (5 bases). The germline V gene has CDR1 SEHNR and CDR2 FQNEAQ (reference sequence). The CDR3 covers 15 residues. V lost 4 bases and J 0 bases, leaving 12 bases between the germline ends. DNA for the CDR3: TGTGCCAGCAGCTCGTACGGGGGTTCTAACTATGGCTACACCTTC. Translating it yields CASSSYGGSNYGYTF.

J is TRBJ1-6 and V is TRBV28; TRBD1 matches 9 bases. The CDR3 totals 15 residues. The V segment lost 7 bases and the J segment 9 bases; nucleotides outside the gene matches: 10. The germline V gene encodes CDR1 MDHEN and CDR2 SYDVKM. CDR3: CASKTGTGKGSPLHF. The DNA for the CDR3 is TGTGCCAGCAAGACTGGGACAGGGAAAGGTTCACCCCTCCACTTT. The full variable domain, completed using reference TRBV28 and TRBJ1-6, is DVKVTQSSRYLVKRTGEKVFLECVQDMDHENMFWYRQDPGLGLRLIYFSYDVKMKEKGDIPEGYSVSREKKERFSLILESASTNQTSMYLCASKTGTGKGSPLHFGNGTRLTVT.

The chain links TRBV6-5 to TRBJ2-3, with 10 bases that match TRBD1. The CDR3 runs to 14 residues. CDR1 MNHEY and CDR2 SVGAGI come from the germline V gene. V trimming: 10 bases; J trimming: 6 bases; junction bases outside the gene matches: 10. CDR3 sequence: CATSDRGLTDTQYF. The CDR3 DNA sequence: TGTGCCACCTCAGACAGGGGGCTTACCGATACGCAGTATTTT.

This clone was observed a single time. Written as DNA, the CDR3 is TGTGCCAGCAGTACAGGGTTGGGAGAGACCCAGTACTTC. It yields the protein CASSTGLGETQYF. The chain joins TRBV11-2 to TRBJ2-5, with D possibly TRBD1 on 6 matching bases. The CDR3 spans 13 residues. Between the trimmed V and J ends, which lost 6 bases and 4 bases, there was a span of 12 bases. Germline-derived CDR1 and CDR2 are SGHAT and FQNNGV.

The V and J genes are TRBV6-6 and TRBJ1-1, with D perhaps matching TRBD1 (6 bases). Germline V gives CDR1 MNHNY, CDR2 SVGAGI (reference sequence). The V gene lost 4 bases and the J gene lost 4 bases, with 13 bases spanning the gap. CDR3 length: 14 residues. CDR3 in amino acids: CASSSRTELTEAFF. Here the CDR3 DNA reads TGTGCCAGCAGTTCCCGGACAGAACTCACTGAAGCTTTCTTT.

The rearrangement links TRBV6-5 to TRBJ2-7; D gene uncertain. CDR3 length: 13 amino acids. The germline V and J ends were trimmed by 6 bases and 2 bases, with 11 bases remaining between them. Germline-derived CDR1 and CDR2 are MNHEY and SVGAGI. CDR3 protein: CASSTTGTYEQYF. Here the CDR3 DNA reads TGTGCCAGCAGCACCACTGGTACCTACGAGCAGTACTTC.

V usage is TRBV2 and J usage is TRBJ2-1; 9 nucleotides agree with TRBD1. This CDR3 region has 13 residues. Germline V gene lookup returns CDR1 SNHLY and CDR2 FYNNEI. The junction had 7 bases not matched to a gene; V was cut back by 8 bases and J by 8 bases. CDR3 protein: CASARTGVDEQFF. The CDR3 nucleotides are TGTGCCAGCGCGAGGACAGGGGTGGATGAGCAGTTCTTC.

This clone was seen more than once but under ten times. CDR3 loop: CASSLYGATQGDTQYF. The CDR3 nucleotides are TGTGCCAGCAGCTTGTACGGAGCCACCCAGGGGGATACGCAGTATTTT. V gene TRBV7-9 combines with J gene TRBJ2-3; TRBD1 might be the D (6 bases). The V gene lost 3 bases and the J gene lost 6 bases, with 19 bases spanning the gap. CDR1 and CDR2 from the germline V gene are SEHNR and FQNEAQ (reference sequence). This CDR3 comprises 16 residues.

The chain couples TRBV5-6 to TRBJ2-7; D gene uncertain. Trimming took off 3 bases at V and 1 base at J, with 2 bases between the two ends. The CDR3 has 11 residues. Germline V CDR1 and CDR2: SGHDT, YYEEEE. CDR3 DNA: TGTGCCAGCAGCTCTTCCTACGAGCAGTACTTC. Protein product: CASSSSYEQYF. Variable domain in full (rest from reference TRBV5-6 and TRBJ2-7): DAGVTQSPTHLIKTRGQQVTLRCSPKSGHDTVSWYQQALGQGPQFIFQYYEEEERQRGNFPDRFSGHQFPNYSSELNVNALLLGDSALYLCASSSSYEQYFGPGTRLTVT.

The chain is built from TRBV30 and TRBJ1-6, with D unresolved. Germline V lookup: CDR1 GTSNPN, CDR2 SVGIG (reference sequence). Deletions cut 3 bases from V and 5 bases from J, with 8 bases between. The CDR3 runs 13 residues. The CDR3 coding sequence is TGTGCCTGGAGCGAACAGAATAATTCACCCCTCCACTTT. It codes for CAWSEQNNSPLHF.

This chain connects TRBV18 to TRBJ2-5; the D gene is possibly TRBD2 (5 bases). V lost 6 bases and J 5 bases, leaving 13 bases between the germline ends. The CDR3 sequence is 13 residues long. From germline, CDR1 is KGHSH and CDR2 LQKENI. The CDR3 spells CASSGFSGETQYF. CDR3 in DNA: TGTGCCAGCTCCGGGTTTTCGGGGGAGACCCAGTACTTC.